This T cell receptor beta chain was observed in a study of blood T cell repertoires in COVID-19. Across the whole study: In each case, the material was cDNA or gDNA derived from T cells, B-cell-depleted T cells, or PBMCs.

Per the germline V gene, CDR1 is LNHDA and CDR2 is SQIVND (reference sequence). Trimming left V 5 bases short and J 4 bases short, with 15 bases between. This CDR3 contains 16 residues. The assay was immunoSEQ multiplex PCR, and TCRdb's table has in-frame clones only and misses some. In the table there are approximately 150,000 clones, roughly 87% of which are singletons. This TCR was sampled from a woman in her 50s with acute or convalescent COVID-19. The J gene is TRBJ2-6, the V gene TRBV19; D is perhaps TRBD1 (6 bases). The sequenced sample was peripheral blood. CDR3 sequence reads: CASSHNRADGANVLTF. DNA for the CDR3: TGTGCCAGTAGTCATAACAGGGCCGACGGGGCCAACGTCCTGACTTTC.